This T cell receptor beta chain was captured by sequencing in a study of T cell repertoires in cytomegalovirus infection. About the study: Indicated by public TCR beta signatures were CMV infection and matching HLA type.

TCRdb reprocessed the reads with MiXCR, giving one entry per CDR3 protein. Among about 130,000 distinct CDR3 sequences listed, less than 9.5% were seen once. Study outcomes and limitations: Identification of carriers of CMV plus the relevant HLA was performed using cumulative public TCR beta family frequency.

This clonotype was seen repeatedly, ten times or more. Its antigen is undetermined. CDR3 size: 15 residues. V lost 3 bases to trimming and J lost 5 bases, with 16 bases between them. CDR1 and CDR2 from the germline V gene are MDHEN and SYDVKM. The rearrangement joins TRBV28 to TRBJ1-1, with a tentative D call TRBD1 (6 bases). This clonotype originated in a human donor in good health (CMV status not recorded). Some clones in this sample may be carry-over from other donors' samples. The sequenced material came from PBMCs. The chain's CDR3 is CASSFLDRRRTEAFF. The DNA of the CDR3 is TGTGCCAGCAGTTTCCTCGACAGGAGGCGAACTGAAGCTTTCTTT.